This T cell receptor beta chain is from a study of T-cell memory formation after mild COVID-19. General study points: Contracting clones from day 15 to 85 had balanced CD4/CD8; later expanders favoured CD4+.

In germline, CDR1 is SGHRS, CDR2 YFSETQ. The CDR3 covers 13 residues. With 0 bases removed from V and 9 bases from J, the gap between germline ends came to 10 bases. MiXCR, applied by TCRdb to the 5' RACE reads, yields one record per CDR3 protein. The table has about 310,000 distinct CDR3 sequences, roughly 15% seen once; the top ten hold 22%. This clonotype was picked up a small number of times. What it binds is not known. V and J are TRBV5-1 and TRBJ2-1; D assignment may be TRBD1 or TRBD2 (6 bases each). The receptor's source is a man younger than 35 who had mild COVID-19 (a few samples of this study predate the infection). Cell type and time point are not known. The sequenced sample was PBMCs or a T cell subset sorted from them (not recorded which). CDR3 sequence reads: CASSLAGAAEQFF. CDR3 nucleotides: TGCGCCAGCAGCTTGGCGGGGGCCGCTGAGCAGTTCTTC.